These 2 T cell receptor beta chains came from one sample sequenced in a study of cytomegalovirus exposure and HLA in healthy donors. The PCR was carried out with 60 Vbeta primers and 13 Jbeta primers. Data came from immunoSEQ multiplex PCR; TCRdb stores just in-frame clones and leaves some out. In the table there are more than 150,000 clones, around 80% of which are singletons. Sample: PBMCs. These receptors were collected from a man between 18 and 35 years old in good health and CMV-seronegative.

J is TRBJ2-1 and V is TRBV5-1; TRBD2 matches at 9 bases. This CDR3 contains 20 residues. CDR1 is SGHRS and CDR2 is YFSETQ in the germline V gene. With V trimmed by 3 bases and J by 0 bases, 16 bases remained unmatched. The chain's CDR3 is CASSWPLTSGRESSYNEQFF. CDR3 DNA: TGCGCCAGCAGCTGGCCCCTGACTAGCGGCCGTGAATCCTCCTACAATGAGCAGTTCTTC.

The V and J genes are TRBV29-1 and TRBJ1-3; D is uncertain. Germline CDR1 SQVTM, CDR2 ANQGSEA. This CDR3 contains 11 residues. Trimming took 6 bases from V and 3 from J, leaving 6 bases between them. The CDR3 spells CSVRGGNTIYF. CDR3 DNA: TGCAGCGTGAGAGGTGGAAACACCATATATTTT.